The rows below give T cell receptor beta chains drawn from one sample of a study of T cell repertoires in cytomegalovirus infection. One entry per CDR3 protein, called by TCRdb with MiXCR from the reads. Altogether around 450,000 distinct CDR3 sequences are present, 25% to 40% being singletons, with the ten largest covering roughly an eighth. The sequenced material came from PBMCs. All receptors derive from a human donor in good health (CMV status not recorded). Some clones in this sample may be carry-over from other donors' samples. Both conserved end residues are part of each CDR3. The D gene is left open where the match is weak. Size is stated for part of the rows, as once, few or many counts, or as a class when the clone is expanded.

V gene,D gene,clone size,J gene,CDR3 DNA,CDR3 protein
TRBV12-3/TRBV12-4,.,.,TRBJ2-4,TGTGCCAGCAGCCACACCTTAGCCAAAAACATTCAGTACTTC,CASSHTLAKNIQYF
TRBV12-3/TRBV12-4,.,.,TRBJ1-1,TGTGCCAGCAGGGTGAGGGGGGACACTGAAGCTTTCTTT,CASRVRGDTEAFF
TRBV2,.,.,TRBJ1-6,TGTGCCAGCAGTGAAGGGTGGGGTCCACCCCTCCACTTT,CASSEGWGPPLHF
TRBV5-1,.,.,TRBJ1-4,TGCGCCAGCAGTATTCAGTACGGGAATGAAAAACTGTTTTTT,CASSIQYGNEKLFF
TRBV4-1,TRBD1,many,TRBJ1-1,TGCGCCAGCAGCCGGGGGGCGGAGGGGGCGAACACTGAAGCTTTCTTT,CASSRGAEGANTEAFF
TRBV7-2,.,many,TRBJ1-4,TGTGCCAGCAGCTCATCAGGCGGAAGGGCAACTAATGAAAAACTGTTTTTT,CASSSSGGRATNEKLFF
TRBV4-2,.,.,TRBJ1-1,TGTGCCAGCAGCCAAGATTGGGGCCGGAACACTGAAGCTTTCTTT,CASSQDWGRNTEAFF
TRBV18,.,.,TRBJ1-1,TGTGCCAGCTCACCACAGGACAGGAACACTGAAGCTTTCTTT,CASSPQDRNTEAFF
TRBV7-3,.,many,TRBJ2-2,TGTGCCAGCAGCACCAAGGGAGGAGGCACCGGGGAGCTGTTTTTT,CASSTKGGGTGELFF
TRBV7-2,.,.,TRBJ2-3,TGTGCCAGCAGATCAGGGGATCGGAATACGCAGTATTTT,CASRSGDRNTQYF
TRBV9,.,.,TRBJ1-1,TGTGCCAGCAGCGTAGCTGAGCCCCTACAGTGGGGCCGCGGGGACACTGAAGCTTTCTTT,CASSVAEPLQWGRGDTEAFF
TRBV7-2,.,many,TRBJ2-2,TGTGCCAGCAGCTCTGGGGCAGGGGCGGGGGAGCTGTTTTTT,CASSSGAGAGELFF
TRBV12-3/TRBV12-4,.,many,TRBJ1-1,TGTGCCAGCAGTTCCAGATTCATGAACACTGAAGCTTTCTTT,CASSSRFMNTEAFF
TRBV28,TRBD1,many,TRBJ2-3,TGTGCCAGCAGTTTCGTCCCGGGACAGTTGGAAGATACGCAGTATTTT,CASSFVPGQLEDTQYF
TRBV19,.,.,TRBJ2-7,TGTGCCAGTACCCCTTCGTTGGATGAGCAGTACTTC,CASTPSLDEQYF
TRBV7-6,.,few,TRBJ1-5,TGTGCCAGCAGCTGGGACAACCCGGGGAATCAGCCCCAGCATTTT,CASSWDNPGNQPQHF
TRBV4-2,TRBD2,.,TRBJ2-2,TGTGCCAGCAGCCGGCCCCCGAGGACTAGCGGGGGCCCTAATTCTCGACCCGGGGAGCTGTTTTTT,CASSRPPRTSGGPNSRPGELFF
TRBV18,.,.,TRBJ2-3,TGTGCCAGCTCACCCAGGGGGGCAGATACGCAGTATTTT,CASSPRGADTQYF
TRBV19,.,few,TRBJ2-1,TGTGCCAGTAGTCATCTCCTTGGGACCCCGGTAGGCAATGAGCAGTTCTTC,CASSHLLGTPVGNEQFF
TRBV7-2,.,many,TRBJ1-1,TGTGCCAGCAGCTTAGAGGTGGGGCGACCGAACACTGAAGCTTTCTTT,CASSLEVGRPNTEAFF
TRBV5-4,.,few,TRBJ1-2,TGTGCCAGCAGCTTGGTAGGGTTGGCGAACTATGGCTACACCTTC,CASSLVGLANYGYTF
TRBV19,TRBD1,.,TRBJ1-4,TGTGCCAGTAGTATCGCCAGGGGGGGTGAAAAACTGTTTTTT,CASSIARGGEKLFF
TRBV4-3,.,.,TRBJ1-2,TGCGCCAGCAGCCAAGACCGGACAGCATATAGCTACACCTTC,CASSQDRTAYSYTF
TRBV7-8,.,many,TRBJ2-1,TGTGCCAGCAGCTACGGCCAGGGCGAGCAGTTCTTC,CASSYGQGEQFF
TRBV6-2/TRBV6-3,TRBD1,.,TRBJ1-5,TGTGCCAGCAGTTCCCCCGGGACAGGGGCGGCCTCAAGCAATCAGCCCCAGCATTTT,CASSSPGTGAASSNQPQHF
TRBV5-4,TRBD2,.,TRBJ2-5,TGTGCCAGCAGCTTGGAGCTAGCGGGGGACCAAGAGACCCAGTACTTC,CASSLELAGDQETQYF